These 25 T cell receptor beta chains share one sample of origin, sequenced in a study of blood T cells in healthy people across ages. For the second PCR, which ran for about 6 to 11 cycles, a sample-barcoded 5' primer and a J-beta primer mix were used. TCRdb redid the calling of the 5' RACE reads with MiXCR, one entry per CDR3 protein. Counted here are about 780,000 distinct CDR3 sequences, about 47% occurring once; the ten biggest clones make up roughly 20%. The sample comprised blood. These receptors were collected from a man older than 75 in good health.

V usage is TRBV27 and J usage is TRBJ1-2; possible D gene TRBD1, 5 bases. The CDR3 runs 17 residues. Trimming took 2 bases from V and 7 from J, leaving 23 bases between them. CDR1 is MNHEY, CDR2 SMNVEV, per germline (reference sequence). The CDR3 DNA reads as TGTGCCAGCAGTTTAGGCGGACATGAGATGGGATATCGTGGCTACACCTTC. Its protein is CASSLGGHEMGYRGYTF.

The J gene is TRBJ1-4, the V gene TRBV14, with D uncertain. Germline CDR1 and CDR2: SGHDN and FVKESK. CDR3 length equals 13 residues. V lost 4 bases and J 8 bases, leaving 11 bases between the germline ends. DNA for the CDR3: TGTGCCAGCAGCCGCGGGAGAAGGGAAAAACTGTTTTTT. This encodes CASSRGRREKLFF.

This sequence joins TRBV5-1 and TRBJ2-2, with a weak D call TRBD1 (7 bases). Germline lookup yields CDR1 SGHRS and CDR2 YFSETQ. The V end was cut by 7 bases, the J end by 0 bases, with 13 bases between. There are 15 residues in the CDR3. In DNA form, the CDR3 reads TGCGCCAGCCTGGAGGGGGCGTCGAACACCGGGGAGCTGTTTTTT. Translating it yields CASLEGASNTGELFF. The full variable domain, rest sourced from reference TRBV5-1 and TRBJ2-2, is KAGVTQTPRYLIKTRGQQVTLSCSPISGHRSVSWYQQTPGQGLQFLFEYFSETQRNKGNFPGRFSGRQFSNSRSEMNVSTLELGDSALYLCASLEGASNTGELFFGEGSRLTVL.

The rearrangement links TRBV28 to TRBJ2-7; 12 bases match TRBD2. This CDR3 has 15 amino acids. Germline V gives CDR1 MDHEN, CDR2 SYDVKM. J gave up 7 bases and V 4 bases, and 8 bases lay outside the gene matches. Written as DNA, the CDR3 is TGTGCCAGCAGTTCTAGCGGGAGGGCCGTTGATGAGCAGTACTTC. Amino acids: CASSSSGRAVDEQYF.

This clonotype was seen a single time. V and J are TRBV30 and TRBJ1-1; TRBD1 might be the D (5 bases). The CDR3 runs 16 residues. Germline CDR1 GTSNPN, CDR2 SVGIG (reference sequence). V gave up 1 base and J gave up 3 bases, with 18 bases separating them. CDR3 region: CAWSGATGTSDTEAFF. CDR3 coding DNA: TGTGCCTGGAGTGGAGCAACCGGGACCTCCGACACTGAAGCTTTCTTT.

The chain links TRBV20-1 to TRBJ2-3, with TRBD1 as a possible D gene (5 bases). Germline CDR1 DFQATT, CDR2 SNEGSKA (reference sequence). Trimming cost V 3 bases and J 2 bases, with 12 bases left between them. The CDR3 covers 14 residues. As DNA, the CDR3 is TGCAGTGCTAGGACGACAGTGGCCACAGATACGCAGTATTTT. It specifies CSARTTVATDTQYF.

In its sample, this clonotype was seen a few times. The V gene is TRBV20-1, the J gene TRBJ2-1; D unresolved. V dropped 5 bases and J dropped 0 bases, with 17 bases sitting between them. This CDR3 has 16 amino acids. Germline assignment: CDR1 DFQATT and CDR2 SNEGSKA (reference sequence). CDR3 sequence: CSALDGGKPSYNEQFF. The DNA for the CDR3 is TGCAGTGCTCTAGACGGTGGGAAGCCCTCCTACAATGAGCAGTTCTTC.

The rearrangement uses TRBV25-1 and TRBJ2-1; TRBD2 matches 10 bases. From germline, CDR1 is MGHDK and CDR2 SYGVNS. The V segment lost 8 bases and the J segment 9 bases; nucleotides outside the gene matches: 19. The CDR3 totals 17 residues. DNA for the CDR3: TGTGCCAGCGGCGGCATTGTCCGGAGCGGGAGGGCCGGTGAGCAGTTCTTC. This encodes CASGGIVRSGRAGEQFF.

J is TRBJ1-4 and V is TRBV20-1; a weak D match, TRBD1 (6 bases). This CDR3 is 15 amino acids long. V dropped 0 bases and J dropped 5 bases, with 13 bases sitting between them. The germline V gene encodes CDR1 DFQATT and CDR2 SNEGSKA (reference sequence). CDR3 protein: CSARDLGQKNEKLFF. The CDR3 DNA is TGCAGTGCTAGAGATCTTGGACAGAAAAATGAAAAACTGTTTTTT.

V gene TRBV6-6 combines with J gene TRBJ1-4, with D possibly matching TRBD1 (5 bases). V lost 6 bases and J 7 bases, leaving 15 bases between the germline ends. Germline V gene lookup returns CDR1 MNHNY and CDR2 SVGAGI (reference sequence). This CDR3 comprises 14 residues. This chain's CDR3 is CASSYRGEGEKLFF. The CDR3 nucleotides are TGTGCCAGCAGCTACCGGGGGGAGGGTGAAAAACTGTTTTTT.

This clonotype came up a few times. V is TRBV6-5 and J is TRBJ2-1; D might be TRBD2 (5 bases). V lost 6 bases to trimming and J lost 9 bases, with 12 bases between them. This CDR3 contains 12 residues. Per the germline V gene, CDR1 is MNHEY and CDR2 is SVGAGI. CDR3 sequence (DNA): TGTGCCAGCAGCCGAAAAAGCGGTGAGCAGTTCTTC. It codes for CASSRKSGEQFF.

This clonotype came up many times. The chain combines TRBV7-3 with TRBJ2-1; D gene uncertain. This CDR3 contains 13 residues. The V gene lost 4 bases and the J gene lost 8 bases, with 12 bases spanning the gap. Germline values: CDR1 SGHTA, CDR2 FQGTGA. CDR3: CASSSSPEHEQFF. The CDR3, as DNA: TGTGCCAGCAGCTCCTCCCCAGAGCATGAGCAGTTCTTC.

This chain links TRBV24-1 with TRBJ1-4; D ambiguous. The CDR3 is made up of 13 amino acids. Germline V lookup: CDR1 KGHDR, CDR2 SFDVKD. Trimming took 4 bases from V and 4 from J, leaving 6 bases between them. This CDR3 is CATSDAFNEKLFF. CDR3 DNA: TGTGCCACCAGTGACGCTTTTAATGAAAAACTGTTTTTT.

The chain uses TRBV28 and TRBJ2-5; D not resolved. V was trimmed by 5 bases and J by 3 bases, leaving 7 bases between them. This CDR3 is 12 amino acids long. From germline, CDR1 is MDHEN and CDR2 SYDVKM. The CDR3 nucleotides read TGTGCCAGCAGTGCAGTTAAAGAGACCCAGTACTTC. Its protein product is CASSAVKETQYF.

V and J are TRBV7-2 and TRBJ2-7; D may correspond to TRBD1 or TRBD2 (5 bases each). The CDR3 extends over 17 amino acids. Germline V gene lookup returns CDR1 SGHTA and CDR2 FQGNSA. V was pared by 0 bases and J by 0 bases, with 15 bases between. The CDR3 region is CASSLAGGGTLSYEQYF. The CDR3 nucleotides read TGTGCCAGCAGCTTAGCTGGTGGGGGTACCCTCTCCTACGAGCAGTACTTC. Combining the CDR3 with reference TRBV7-2 and TRBJ2-7 gives the whole variable domain GAGVSQSPSNKVTEKGKDVELRCDPISGHTALYWYRQSLGQGLEFLIYFQGNSAPDKSGLPSDRFSAERTGGSVSTLTIQRTQQEDSAVYLCASSLAGGGTLSYEQYFGPGTRLTVT.

The chain combines TRBV7-9 with TRBJ2-1; a possible D gene is TRBD2 (6 bases). The J call is doubtful: the DNA matches TRBJ2-7 better. The length of the CDR3 is 15 residues. CDR1 and CDR2 from the germline V gene are SEHNR and FQNEAQ (reference sequence). CDR3 in amino acids: CASSSVRTTYNEQYF. The DNA for the CDR3 is TGTGCCAGCAGCTCCGTAAGGACTACCTACAATGAGCAGTACTTC.

The gene calls are TRBV7-8 and TRBJ2-3, with D perhaps being TRBD1 or TRBD2 (6 bases each). The CDR3 covers 16 residues. CDR1 and CDR2 from the germline V gene are SGHVS and FQNEAQ. Trimming cost V 5 bases and J 1 base, with 16 bases left between them. CDR3 nucleotide sequence: TGTGCCAGCAGCGCGCAGGGGCGGGGACGCACAGATACGCAGTATTTT. Amino acids: CASSAQGRGRTDTQYF. The full variable domain, completed using reference TRBV7-8 and TRBJ2-3, is GAGVSQSPRYKVAKRGQDVALRCDPISGHVSLFWYQQALGQGPEFLTYFQNEAQLDKSGLPSDRFFAERPEGSVSTLKIQRTQQEDSAVYLCASSAQGRGRTDTQYFGPGTRLTVL.

CDR3 DNA sequence: TGCAGTGTTTGGGACAGGGAGTACGAGCAGTACTTC. Translation gives CSVWDREYEQYF. The chain joins TRBV20-1 to TRBJ2-7; 9 nucleotides agree with TRBD1. The length of the CDR3 is 12 residues. Looked up from germline, CDR1 is DFQATT and CDR2 is SNEGSKA (reference sequence). With 7 bases clipped from V and 4 bases from J, the junction kept 5 bases outside the gene matches.

V gene TRBV29-1 combines with J gene TRBJ1-4; D is unclear. The CDR3 totals 13 residues. V was trimmed by 4 bases and J by 8 bases, leaving 14 bases between them. Germline V gene lookup returns CDR1 SQVTM and CDR2 ANQGSEA. Here the CDR3 DNA reads TGCAGCGTTGTTGACGGGTCGAGGGAAAAACTGTTTTTT. It specifies CSVVDGSREKLFF.

V is TRBV29-1 and J is TRBJ1-2, with D possibly matching TRBD1 (5 bases). V was pared by 3 bases and J by 7 bases, with 12 bases between. The V gene's germline CDR1 is SQVTM and CDR2 ANQGSEA. The CDR3 covers 12 residues. Here the CDR3 DNA reads TGCAGCGTTGATTTGCAGGGTGGTGGCTACACCTTC. It specifies CSVDLQGGGYTF.

The rearrangement links TRBV20-1 to TRBJ2-5; TRBD2 matches 14 bases. The CDR3 contains 16 residues. After removal of 3 bases from V and 5 bases from J, the junction contained 8 bases not matched to a gene. The germline V gene encodes CDR1 DFQATT and CDR2 SNEGSKA (reference sequence). The CDR3 bases are TGCAGTGCTAGCCGACTAGCGGGAGGGCCGGGGGAGACCCAGTACTTC. As protein: CSASRLAGGPGETQYF.

V gene TRBV5-1 combines with J gene TRBJ2-7, with D perhaps TRBD1 (5 bases). The germline V and J ends were trimmed by 0 bases and 3 bases, with 13 bases remaining between them. Germline loops: CDR1 SGHRS, CDR2 YFSETQ. The CDR3 totals 15 residues. CDR3 sequence reads: CASSLGGLTLYEQYF. In nucleotides, the CDR3 is TGCGCCAGCAGCTTGGGGGGCTTAACCCTCTACGAGCAGTACTTC.

Concerning this clonotype: A read error may be the cause here, since a much bigger clone is one base away. The V gene is TRBV29-1, the J gene TRBJ2-5, with a tentative D call TRBD2 (5 bases). This CDR3 spans 12 amino acids. Germline values: CDR1 SQVTM, CDR2 ANQGSEA. In DNA, the CDR3 is TGCGGCGTTGAAGTCGGGGAAGAGACCCAGTACTTC. Protein product: CGVEVGEETQYF.

In its sample, this clonotype was seen many times. The V call is TRBV7-2, the J call TRBJ2-1, with D uncertain. Germline-derived CDR1 and CDR2 are SGHTA and FQGNSA. This CDR3 region has 12 residues. V lost 1 base and J lost 7, with 5 bases in between. The CDR3 region is CASSLGANEQFF. The CDR3 nucleotides are TGTGCCAGCAGCTTAGGAGCAAATGAGCAGTTCTTC.

The table lists this clonotype with a few counts. The V call is TRBV10-3, the J call TRBJ2-1, with D possibly TRBD2 on 6 matching bases. Trimming removed 4 bases at V and 6 bases at J, with 13 bases between. The CDR3 totals 14 residues. CDR1 is ENHRY and CDR2 is SYGVKD in the germline V gene. CDR3 sequence: CAISGLAPTNEQFF. As DNA, the CDR3 is TGTGCCATCAGTGGGCTAGCGCCTACCAATGAGCAGTTCTTC.